This T cell receptor (beta chain) stems from a study of PD-L1 blockade in urothelial cancer. CDR1 and CDR2 (germline): MNHEY, SMNVEV (reference sequence). The length of the CDR3 is 13 amino acids, counting both ends. Study-wide findings and caveats: Below-median pretreatment blood TCR clonality predicted better survival.

Synthetic TCR analog templates were spiked into all PCRs individually. The repertoire was sequenced with immunoSEQ multiplex PCR; TCRdb's copy has only in-frame clones and lacks some. The sample yields some 100,000 clones, about 89% seen once. This clone has just one count. Its specificity is unknown. No DNA is shown, since the ends of the CDR3 on it are uncertain; the CDR3 is the one TCRdb lists. J is TRBJ1-5 and V is TRBV27. Material: PBMCs, obtained around atezolizumab (anti-PD-L1) treatment. The TCR comes from a woman of 80 years or more with urothelial cancer. The CDR3 loop reads CASSSSSNQPQHF.